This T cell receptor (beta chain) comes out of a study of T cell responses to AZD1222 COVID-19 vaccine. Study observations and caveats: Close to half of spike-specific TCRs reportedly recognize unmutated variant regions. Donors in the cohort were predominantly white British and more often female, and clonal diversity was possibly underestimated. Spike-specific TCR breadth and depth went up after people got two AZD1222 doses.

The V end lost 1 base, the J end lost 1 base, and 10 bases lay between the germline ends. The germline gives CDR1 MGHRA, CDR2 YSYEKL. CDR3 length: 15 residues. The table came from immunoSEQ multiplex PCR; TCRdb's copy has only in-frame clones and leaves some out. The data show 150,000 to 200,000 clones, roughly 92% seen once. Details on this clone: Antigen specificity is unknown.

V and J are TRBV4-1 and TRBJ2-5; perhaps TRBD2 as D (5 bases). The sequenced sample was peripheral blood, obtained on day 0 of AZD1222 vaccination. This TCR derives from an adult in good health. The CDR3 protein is CASSQVTSPQETQYF. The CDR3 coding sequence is TGCGCCAGCAGCCAAGTAACTAGTCCCCAAGAGACCCAGTACTTC.